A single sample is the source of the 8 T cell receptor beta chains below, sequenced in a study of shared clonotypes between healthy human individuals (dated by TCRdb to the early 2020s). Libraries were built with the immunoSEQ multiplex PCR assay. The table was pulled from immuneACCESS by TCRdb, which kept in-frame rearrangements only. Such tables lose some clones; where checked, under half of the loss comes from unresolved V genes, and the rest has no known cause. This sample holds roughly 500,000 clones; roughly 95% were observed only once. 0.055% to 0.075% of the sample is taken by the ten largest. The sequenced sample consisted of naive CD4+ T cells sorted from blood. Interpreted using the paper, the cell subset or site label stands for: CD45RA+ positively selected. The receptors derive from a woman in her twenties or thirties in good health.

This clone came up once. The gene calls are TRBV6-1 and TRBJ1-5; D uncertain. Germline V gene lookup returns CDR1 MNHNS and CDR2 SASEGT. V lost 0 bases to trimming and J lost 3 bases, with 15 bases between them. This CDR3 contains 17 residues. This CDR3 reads CASSEARTGPINQPQHF. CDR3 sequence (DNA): TGTGCCAGCAGTGAAGCGCGTACCGGACCCATCAATCAGCCCCAGCATTTT.

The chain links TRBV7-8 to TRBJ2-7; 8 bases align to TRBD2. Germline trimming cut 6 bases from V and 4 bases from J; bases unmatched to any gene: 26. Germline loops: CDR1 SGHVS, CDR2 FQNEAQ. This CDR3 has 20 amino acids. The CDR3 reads CASSRRTSFRRNGSTYEQYF. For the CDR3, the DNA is TGTGCCAGCAGTCGGAGGACTAGCTTTCGGCGGAATGGATCCACATACGAGCAGTACTTC.

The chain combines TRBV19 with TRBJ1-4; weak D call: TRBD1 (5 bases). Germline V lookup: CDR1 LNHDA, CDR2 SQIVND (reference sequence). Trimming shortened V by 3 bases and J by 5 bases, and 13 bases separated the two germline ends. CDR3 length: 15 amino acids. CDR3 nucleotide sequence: TGTGCCAGTAGTATCCAGGGCATGGAGAATGAAAAACTGTTTTTT. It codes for CASSIQGMENEKLFF.

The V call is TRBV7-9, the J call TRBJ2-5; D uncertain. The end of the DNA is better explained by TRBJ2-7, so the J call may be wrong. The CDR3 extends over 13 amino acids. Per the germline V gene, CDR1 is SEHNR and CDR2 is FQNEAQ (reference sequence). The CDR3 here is CASSLGGVYEQYF. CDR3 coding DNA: TGTGCCAGCAGCTTAGGTGGAGTCTACGAGCAGTACTTC.

The CDR3 spells CASSSVGRGVGSYEQYF. The CDR3 nucleotides read TGTGCCAGTAGTTCCGTCGGACGGGGTGTTGGTTCCTACGAGCAGTACTTC. The V call is TRBV19, the J call TRBJ2-7, with D perhaps TRBD2 (5 bases). The CDR3 runs 17 residues. Germline V gene lookup returns CDR1 LNHDA and CDR2 SQIVND (reference sequence). V was trimmed by 5 bases and J by 1 base, leaving 21 bases between them.

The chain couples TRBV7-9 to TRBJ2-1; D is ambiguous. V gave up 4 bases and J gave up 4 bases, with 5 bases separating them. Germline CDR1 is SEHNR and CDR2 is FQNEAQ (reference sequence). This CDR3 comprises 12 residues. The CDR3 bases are TGTGCCAGCAGCTCCGGATACAATGAGCAGTTCTTC. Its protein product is CASSSGYNEQFF.

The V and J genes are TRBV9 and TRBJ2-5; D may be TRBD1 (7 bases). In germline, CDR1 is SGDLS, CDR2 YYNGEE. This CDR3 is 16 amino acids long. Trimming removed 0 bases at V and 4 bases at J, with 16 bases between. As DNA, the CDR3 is TGTGCCAGCAGCGTAGGTGCTCAGGGGGGAGGAGAGACCCAGTACTTC. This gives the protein CASSVGAQGGGETQYF.

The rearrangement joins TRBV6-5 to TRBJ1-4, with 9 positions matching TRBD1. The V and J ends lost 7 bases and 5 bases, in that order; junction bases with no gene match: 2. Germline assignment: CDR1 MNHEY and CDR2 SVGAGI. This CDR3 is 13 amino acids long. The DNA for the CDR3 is TGTGCCAGCAATGACAGGGGGAATGAAAAACTGTTTTTT. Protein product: CASNDRGNEKLFF.